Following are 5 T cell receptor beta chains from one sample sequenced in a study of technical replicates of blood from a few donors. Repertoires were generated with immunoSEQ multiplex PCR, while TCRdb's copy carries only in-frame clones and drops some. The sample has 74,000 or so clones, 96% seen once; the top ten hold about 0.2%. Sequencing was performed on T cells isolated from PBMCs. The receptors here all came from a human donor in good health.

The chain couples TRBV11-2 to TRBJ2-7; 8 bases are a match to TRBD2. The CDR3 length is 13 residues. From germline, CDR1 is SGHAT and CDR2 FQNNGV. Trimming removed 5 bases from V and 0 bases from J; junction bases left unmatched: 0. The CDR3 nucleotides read TGTGCCAGCAGCCTAGCGGGCTCCTACGAGCAGTACTTC. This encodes CASSLAGSYEQYF. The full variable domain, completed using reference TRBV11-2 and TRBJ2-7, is EAGVAQSPRYKIIEKRQSVAFWCNPISGHATLYWYQQILGQGPKLLIQFQNNGVVDDSQLPKDRFSAERLKGVDSTLKIQPAKLEDSAVYLCASSLAGSYEQYFGPGTRLTVT.

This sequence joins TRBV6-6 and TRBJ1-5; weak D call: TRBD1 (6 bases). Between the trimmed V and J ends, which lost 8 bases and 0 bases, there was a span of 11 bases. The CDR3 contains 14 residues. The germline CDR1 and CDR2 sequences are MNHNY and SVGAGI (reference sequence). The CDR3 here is CASSRQASNQPQHF. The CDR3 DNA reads TGTGCCAGCTCGAGACAGGCTAGCAATCAGCCCCAGCATTTT.

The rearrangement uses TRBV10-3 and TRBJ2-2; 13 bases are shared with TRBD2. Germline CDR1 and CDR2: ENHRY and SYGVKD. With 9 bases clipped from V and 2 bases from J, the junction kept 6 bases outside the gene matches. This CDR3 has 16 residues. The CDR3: CAITGTSGINTGELFF. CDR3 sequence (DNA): TGTGCCATTACCGGGACTAGCGGGATCAACACCGGGGAGCTGTTTTTT.

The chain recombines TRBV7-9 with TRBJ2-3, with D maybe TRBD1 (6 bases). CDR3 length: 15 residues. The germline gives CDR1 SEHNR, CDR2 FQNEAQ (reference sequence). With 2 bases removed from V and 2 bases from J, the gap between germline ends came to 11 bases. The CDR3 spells CASSLRDTNTDTQYF. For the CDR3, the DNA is TGTGCCAGCAGCTTAAGGGACACAAACACAGATACGCAGTATTTT.

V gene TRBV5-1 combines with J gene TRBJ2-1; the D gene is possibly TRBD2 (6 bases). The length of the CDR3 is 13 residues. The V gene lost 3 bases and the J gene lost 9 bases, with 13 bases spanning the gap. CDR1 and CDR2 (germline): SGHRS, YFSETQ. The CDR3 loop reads CASSSPSAPEQFF. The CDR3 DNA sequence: TGCGCCAGCAGCTCACCTAGCGCGCCTGAGCAGTTCTTC.